This T cell receptor beta chain was documented in a study of T cell responses to AZD1222 COVID-19 vaccine. CDR1 is SGHAT, CDR2 FQDESV, per germline (reference sequence). Trimming cost V 5 bases and J 12 bases, with 16 bases left between them. The CDR3 is made up of 13 amino acids. This clone was detected only once. Profiled with immunoSEQ multiplex PCR; TCRdb holds only in-frame clones, not every one. The repertoire holds around 120,000 clones, 70% to 90% seen once, with around 6.2% in the top ten. Specimen: peripheral blood, collected on day 0 of AZD1222 vaccination. The rearrangement joins TRBV11-1 to TRBJ1-4; D is possibly TRBD1 (6 bases). The receptor comes from an adult in good health. CDR3 residues: CASSHREGQQLFF. The CDR3 DNA sequence: TGTGCCAGCAGCCACCGGGAGGGACAACAACTGTTTTTT.